The 17 T cell receptor beta chains listed next were all sequenced from one sample in a study of neurological immune-mediated disorders. TCRdb called the 5' RACE reads again in MiXCR, with one record for every CDR3 protein. The sample records 50,000 or so distinct CDR3 sequences, about 3.7% being singletons. Sequencing was performed on PBMCs. The receptors were gathered from a man aged 35 to 55 with multiple sclerosis.

At least ten counts were recorded for this clonotype. The rearrangement uses TRBV6-5 and TRBJ2-2, with D hard to call. V dropped 6 bases and J dropped 3 bases, with 8 bases sitting between them. Germline V CDR1 and CDR2: MNHEY, SVGAGI. The CDR3 runs 13 residues. The CDR3 sequence: CASSLEDTGELFF. CDR3 bases: TGTGCCAGCAGCCTCGAGGACACCGGGGAGCTGTTTTTT.

This clonotype was seen at least ten times. The chain uses TRBV7-2 and TRBJ2-3, with D possibly TRBD1 on 6 matching bases. V was shortened by 7 bases and J by 8 bases, with 13 bases between the two germline ends. There are 12 residues in the CDR3. Germline CDR1 reads SGHTA; CDR2 reads FQGNSA. The CDR3 nucleotides read TGTGCCAGCACCCAGGGGCCCGGTACGCAGTATTTT. Its translation: CASTQGPGTQYF. The full variable domain, rest sourced from reference TRBV7-2 and TRBJ2-3, is GAGVSQSPSNKVTEKGKDVELRCDPISGHTALYWYRQSLGQGLEFLIYFQGNSAPDKSGLPSDRFSAERTGGSVSTLTIQRTQQEDSAVYLCASTQGPGTQYFGPGTRLTVL.

There are many counts of this clonotype. An end of the junction differs from the germline gene, which may be a read error. V and J are TRBV5-6 and TRBJ1-5; D call uncertain. Per the germline V gene, CDR1 is SGHDT and CDR2 is YYEEEE. The CDR3 contains 15 residues. The CDR3 nucleotides are TGTGCCAGCAGCTACTGGATTTATAGCAATCAGCCCCAGAATTTT. Its translation is CASSYWIYSNQPQNF.

This clonotype was counted ten times or more. V is TRBV12-3 or TRBV12-4 and J is TRBJ1-1; D is unresolved. Trimming removed 3 bases at V and 1 base at J, with 9 bases between. CDR3 length equals 14 residues. For the CDR3, the DNA is TGTGCCAGCAGTTTCCGACCCGGGAACACTGAAGCTTTCTTT. Residues: CASSFRPGNTEAFF.

This clonotype was seen at least ten times. J is TRBJ1-5 and V is TRBV12-3 or TRBV12-4; D is undetermined. Trimming took off 3 bases at V and 6 bases at J, with 12 bases between the two ends. This CDR3 has 14 amino acids. CDR3 sequence reads: CASSLLGGGQPQHF. The CDR3 nucleotides are TGTGCCAGCAGTTTGTTGGGTGGCGGTCAGCCCCAGCATTTT.

This clonotype has at least ten counts. The gene calls are TRBV19 and TRBJ2-7, with D perhaps TRBD2 (6 bases). Trimming shortened V by 0 bases and J by 0 bases, and 9 bases separated the two germline ends. This CDR3 has 15 residues. Germline CDR1 LNHDA, CDR2 SQIVND (reference sequence). The CDR3 here is CASSIDRGSSYEQYF. Here the CDR3 DNA reads TGTGCCAGTAGTATAGATCGGGGGTCCTCCTACGAGCAGTACTTC.

The chain joins TRBV9 to TRBJ2-1; possibly TRBD2 for D (5 bases). The CDR3 is 13 amino acids. V lost 4 bases, J lost 9 bases, and 14 bases lay in between. CDR1 is SGDLS, CDR2 YYNGEE, per germline. CDR3 amino acids: CASSPLGGLEQFF. The CDR3 nucleotides read TGTGCCAGCAGCCCGCTAGGCGGGCTTGAGCAGTTCTTC.

This clonotype has a count of ten or more. The chain recombines TRBV7-2 with TRBJ2-7; perhaps D is TRBD1 or TRBD2 (5 bases each). Per germline, CDR1 SGHTA and CDR2 FQGNSA. The CDR3 runs 15 residues. Trimming removed 4 bases at V and 4 bases at J, with 17 bases between. The CDR3 here is CASSSQGALFYEQYF. For the CDR3, the DNA is TGTGCCAGCAGCTCCCAGGGAGCCCTCTTTTACGAGCAGTACTTC.

A word on this clonotype: One base away lies a much larger clone, so this may be a sequencing read error. V gene TRBV29-1 combines with J gene TRBJ1-1, with D maybe TRBD1 (6 bases). CDR1 and CDR2 (germline): SQVTM, ANQGSEA. This CDR3 is 13 amino acids long. The ends were cut back, 7 bases at V and 0 bases at J, with 12 bases in the middle. This chain's CDR3 is CSADRKMNTEAFF. The CDR3, as DNA: TGCAGCGCCGACAGGAAAATGAACACTGAAGCTTTCTTT.

This clonotype has more than one count but fewer than ten. This chain connects TRBV20-1 to TRBJ1-2, with D possibly being TRBD1 (6 bases). Germline assignment: CDR1 DFQATT and CDR2 SNEGSKA (reference sequence). V dropped 4 bases and J dropped 8 bases, with 20 bases sitting between them. The CDR3 is made up of 14 amino acids. The CDR3: CSATRDTTRQGYTF. The CDR3 region has the DNA TGCAGTGCTACCCGGGACACAACTAGGCAGGGCTACACCTTC.

This clonotype showed up many times. V usage is TRBV24-1 and J usage is TRBJ2-5; 7 nucleotides line up with TRBD1. Germline V lookup: CDR1 KGHDR, CDR2 SFDVKD. This CDR3 comprises 12 residues. The trim removed 10 bases at V and 2 bases at J, leaving 3 bases unmatched. The DNA of the CDR3 is TGTGCCACATCGACAGGGCAAGAGACCCAGTACTTC. Amino acid sequence: CATSTGQETQYF.

This clonotype was found many times. The chain joins TRBV12-3 or TRBV12-4 to TRBJ2-1, with 7 bases that match TRBD1. CDR3 size: 16 residues. V trimming: 8 bases; J trimming: 0 bases; junction bases outside the gene matches: 10. The CDR3 bases are TGTGCCAGCGGCCCCGAGACAGGGAACTCCTACAATGAGCAGTTCTTC. Protein product: CASGPETGNSYNEQFF.

This clonotype was seen repeatedly, ten times or more. The chain employs TRBV10-3 and TRBJ1-2; the D gene is possibly TRBD1 (6 bases). Germline assignment: CDR1 ENHRY and CDR2 SYGVKD. Between the trimmed V and J ends, which lost 3 bases and 5 bases, there was a span of 16 bases. This CDR3 region has 15 residues. The CDR3 loop is CAISDSDRSEYGYTF. CDR3 nucleotides: TGTGCCATCAGTGATTCCGACAGGTCAGAGTATGGCTACACCTTC.

At least ten counts were recorded for this clonotype. The CDR3 loop is CASSHQRSEQYF. CDR3 sequence (DNA): TGTGCCAGCAGCCACCAGCGCTCCGAGCAGTACTTC. V usage is TRBV7-9 and J usage is TRBJ2-7; no clear D. Germline values: CDR1 SEHNR, CDR2 FQNEAQ (reference sequence). CDR3 length: 12 residues. V lost 5 bases and J 6 bases, leaving 11 bases between the germline ends. Combining the CDR3 with reference TRBV7-9 and TRBJ2-7 gives the whole variable domain DTGVSQNPRHKITKRGQNVTFRCDPISEHNRLYWYRQTLGQGPEFLTYFQNEAQLEKSRLLSDRFSAERPKGSFSTLEIQRTEQGDSAMYLCASSHQRSEQYFGPGTRLTVT.

This clonotype was counted at least ten times. The chain has TRBV7-8 and TRBJ2-2; D not certain. Looked up from germline, CDR1 is SGHVS and CDR2 is FQNEAQ. V was pared by 2 bases and J by 5 bases, with 12 bases between. The CDR3 sequence is 15 residues long. CDR3 coding DNA: TGTGCCAGCAGCTTACCTTCAGGTCGGACCGGGGAGCTGTTTTTT. Its translation is CASSLPSGRTGELFF.

This clonotype has ten or more counts. The chain is built from TRBV5-5 and TRBJ1-2; 7 bases are shared with TRBD1. The CDR3 has 14 amino acids. Germline values: CDR1 SGHKS, CDR2 YYEKEE (reference sequence). V gave up 1 base and J gave up 5 bases; unmatched junction bases: 5. The CDR3 coding sequence is TGTGCCAGCAGCTTGCGGGACAGAGGGTATGGCTACACCTTC. Translation: CASSLRDRGYGYTF.

There are many counts of this clonotype. The gene calls are TRBV18 and TRBJ1-1; 7 positions match TRBD1. This CDR3 has 14 amino acids. V gave up 3 bases and J gave up 3 bases; unmatched junction bases: 4. Germline assignment: CDR1 KGHSH and CDR2 LQKENI. The chain's CDR3 is CASSPTDRDTEAFF. CDR3 nucleotide sequence: TGTGCCAGCTCACCCACCGACAGGGACACTGAAGCTTTCTTT. Variable domain in full (rest from reference TRBV18 and TRBJ1-1): NAGVMQNPRHLVRRRGQEARLRCSPMKGHSHVYWYRQLPEEGLKFMVYLQKENIIDESGMPKERFSAEFPKEGPSILRIQQVVRGDSAAYFCASSPTDRDTEAFFGQGTRLTVV.